This T cell receptor delta chain was observed in a study of Vδ1+ human thymocytes (dated by TCRdb to about 2018). Study-level background: As a data resource, the study described the mRNA-level TRG and TRD CDR3 repertoires of highly purified Vdelta1+ thymocytes obtained from young children. Earlier work had validated the multiplex-based CDR3 amplicon strategy against 5'RACE-based methods for generating CDR3 amplicons.

Thymic samples were depleted of alphabeta T cells, then CD3+ TCRVdelta1+ TCRVdelta2- thymocytes were FACS-sorted. The purity of the sorted Vdelta1+ thymocytes was between roughly 98% and 99.6%. Thymic specimens were obtained from 8 paediatric patients, aged from 5 days to 15 months, who were undergoing corrective cardiac surgery. After the thymic tissue was dispersed, mononuclear cells were isolated using a Histopaque-1077 density gradient. The staining antibodies were anti-TCRVdelta1 clone TS8.2, anti-TCRVdelta2 clone B6, anti-CD3 clone HIT3a and anti-TCRalphabeta clone IP26. Study-wide findings and limitations: The thymic TRG and TRD repertoires appeared highly polyclonal, with Gaussian CDR3 length distributions, in contrast to the oligoclonal repertoires of peripheral blood. No clustering by age or sex was observed, so analyses did not stratify donors by these variables. The use of highly purified populations and single-cell validation was advised by the authors, since misinterpretation of bulk repertoire data could be caused by unexpected Vdelta2 sequences. Numerous TRG clonotypes were shared among donors (up to about 7x10^3), while TRD repertoires were essentially private (a maximum of about 100 shared). Around a fifth of thymic TRD sequences were found to be Vdelta2 (and few were Vdelta3) despite high sort purity, in contrast to peripheral blood Vdelta1+ controls.

RNA was isolated using the RNeasy mini kit, and reverse transcription was performed with Superscript III. To generate the CDR3 amplicons, a multiplex PCR was run using pooled V-gene forward primers together with a constant-region reverse primer that carried Illumina adaptor overhangs. After gel purification, amplicons were indexed with Nextera index primers over about 8 extra PCR cycles and were then purified with AMPure XP beads. Sequencing of the libraries was done on an Illumina MiSeq using paired-end 250 bp reads, dual indexing and a roughly 21% PhiX spike-in. The authors' analysis ran thus. Read quality was checked with FastQC, and TRG read pairs were merged using ea-utils fastq-join. Annotation of sequences was performed with IMGT/HighV-QUEST, only productive sequences with unambiguous V-gene assignment were retained, and clonotypes were defined by identical CDR3 sequence. Downstream analysis used VDJtools 1.1.1, tcR 2.2.3, Treemap and vegan Shannon diversity in R 3.4.4. TCRdb reprocessed the public reads with the caller CATT; rows with the same DNA were merged afterwards. Here the V and J calls rest on TCRdb's processing, not on the authors' analysis. The sample has around 76,000 delta-chain clones on record, 30% to 40% of them singletons. The ten largest clones capture about 0.24% of the sample.

Note on this clone: Its antigen target is currently unknown. There are no base qualities to consult, and no much larger clone falls within one base.

The CDR3 goes from the cysteine to the phenylalanine over 19 residues. Of the read, only the CDR3 DNA is kept; its 57 bases are in frame from base 1. V is cut back by 2 bases and J by 3 bases, with 12 bases in the junction unmatched. The germline V gene supplies CDR1 TSWWSYY and CDR2 QGS. The sequence derives from a boy under three years old who had congenital heart surgery. This chain is built from TRDV1 and TRDJ1, and TRDD3 matches 13 of the central bases. Sequencing used Vdelta1+ gamma-delta thymocytes from the thymus. Interpreted using the paper, the cell subset or site label stands for: FACS-sorted CD3+ TCRalphabeta- TCRVdelta1+ TCRVdelta2- thymocytes. The CDR3 amino acid sequence is: CALGEARYWGIRGADKLIF. The DNA sequence follows: TGTGCTCTTGGGGAAGCCCGGTACTGGGGGATACGAGGGGCCGATAAACTCATCTTT.